This T cell receptor beta chain derives from a study of T cell responses to AZD1222 COVID-19 vaccine. Remarks on this clone: Its antigen is not known.

Study-level results: Reports indicate that nearly half of spike-specific TCRs are directed at unmutated variant regions. Spike-specific TCR breadth and depth were elevated following two AZD1222 doses.

Trimming took 1 base from V and 5 from J; bases not matched to a gene: 2. Germline lookup yields CDR1 SGHTA and CDR2 FQGNSA. The CDR3 consists of 14 residues. Generated by immunoSEQ multiplex PCR, the TCRdb table keeps only in-frame clones and is missing some. The sample gives some 130,000 clones, about 87% of which show up once; around 8% is in the top ten. The receptor was isolated from an adult in good health. The V and J genes are TRBV7-2 and TRBJ2-4; TRBD1 matches at 7 bases. Sample: peripheral blood, taken on day 0 of AZD1222 vaccination. CDR3 sequence reads: CASSLGGGQNIQYF. CDR3 nucleotide sequence: TGTGCCAGCAGCTTAGGAGGGGGCCAAAACATTCAGTACTTC.